The following is a T cell receptor (beta chain) sequence with its context. Sequencing used immunoSEQ multiplex PCR; TCRdb keeps in-frame clones, though not all of them. The table records a few hundred thousand clones, almost 90% of them present only once. These data originate in a study of Ad26.COV2.S vaccination and SARS-CoV-2 variants. Germline trimming cut 0 bases from V and 14 bases from J; bases unmatched to any gene: 17. The germline V gene has CDR1 SGHDN and CDR2 FVKESK. CDR3 length: 18 amino acids. Documented treatment: over 15 received Ad26.COV2.S at low or high dose, single or two shots; roughly five received placebo; per-sample allocation not given. It was on day 63 after the first vaccine or placebo injection that samples were taken.

The rearrangement uses TRBV14 and TRBJ1-6, with TRBD1 matching over 9 bases. The sequences come from peripheral blood, collected in a trial of Ad26.COV2.S vaccine versus placebo. This receptor was identified in a person between 18 and 59 years old who received the Ad26.COV2.S COVID-19 vaccine or a placebo. The CDR3: CASSQEGQGTGRRQALHF. Here the CDR3 DNA reads TGTGCCAGCAGCCAAGAGGGTCAAGGGACAGGGAGGCGTCAGGCCCTCCACTTT.